This T cell receptor beta chain comes out of a study of blood T cell repertoires in COVID-19. Sequenced by immunoSEQ multiplex PCR; TCRdb stores in-frame clones only, minus some. Of about 240,000 clones in the sample, 80% to 85% were seen once. Germline V gene lookup returns CDR1 SQVTM and CDR2 ANQGSEA. Deletions cut 4 bases from V and 8 bases from J, with 14 bases between. The CDR3 is 12 amino acids. The receptor was derived from a woman in her sixties or seventies with active or convalescent COVID-19. Material for sequencing was peripheral blood. J is TRBJ1-2 and V is TRBV29-1; D is perhaps TRBD1 (6 bases). As DNA, the CDR3 is TGCAGCGTTGTACAGGGTTCCTCCGGCTACACCTTC. Translating gives CSVVQGSSGYTF.